The 30 T cell receptor beta chains reported below all come from one sample, sequenced in a study of blood T cell repertoires in COVID-19 (dated by TCRdb to the early 2020s). Preparation of the library involved the immunoSEQ multiplex PCR assay. Held by TCRdb, this immuneACCESS table contains in-frame sequences only and omits some clones. Under half of the omission traces to an unresolved V gene where checked; the cause of the rest is unknown. The sample has about 150,000 clones on record, approximately 84% of them singletons. The leading ten clones occupy 3.4% of the sample. Sequencing was done on a sample of PBMCs or T cells enriched from blood (not recorded which). These receptors were obtained from a woman aged 50 to 60 with acute COVID-19.

This sequence joins TRBV6-6 and TRBJ2-7; possibly TRBD2 for D (5 bases). This CDR3 is built from 14 residues. Per the germline V gene, CDR1 is MNHNY and CDR2 is SVGAGI (reference sequence). The V gene lost 7 bases and the J gene lost 1 base, with 14 bases spanning the gap. The CDR3 reads CASNTRVSSYEQYF. The CDR3 nucleotides read TGTGCCAGCAACACGAGGGTCTCGTCCTACGAGCAGTACTTC.

The V gene is TRBV4-1, the J gene TRBJ1-4, with a possible D match to TRBD1 (5 bases). CDR1 is MGHRA and CDR2 is YSYEKL in the germline V gene. Deletions cut 4 bases from V and 7 bases from J, with 13 bases between. This CDR3 has 14 residues. CDR3 in DNA: TGCGCCAGCAGCCTGCCCGACAGTAGTGAAAAACTGTTTTTT. Residues: CASSLPDSSEKLFF.

V gene TRBV27 combines with J gene TRBJ1-1; D gene ambiguous. Germline V gives CDR1 MNHEY, CDR2 SMNVEV (reference sequence). This CDR3 spans 15 amino acids. Trimming shortened V by 4 bases and J by 1 base, and 13 bases separated the two germline ends. The CDR3 nucleotides read TGTGCCAGCAGTTGGCGGGGTCGACAGAACACTGAAGCTTTCTTT. Protein product: CASSWRGRQNTEAFF.

The CDR3 region is CASSDRSGGGLGPYNEQFF. CDR3 DNA: TGTGCCAGTAGCGATAGATCGGGGGGGGGCCTGGGGCCCTACAATGAGCAGTTCTTC. This chain joins TRBV19 and TRBJ2-1; 8 nucleotides line up with TRBD2. The CDR3 has 19 amino acids. V shed 6 bases, J shed 2 bases, and the junction held 18 bases outside the gene matches. Germline V gives CDR1 LNHDA, CDR2 SQIVND (reference sequence).

The V gene is TRBV19, the J gene TRBJ2-6; tentative D call: TRBD2 (5 bases). The V end lost 3 bases, the J end lost 4 bases, and 13 bases lay between the germline ends. This CDR3 has 16 amino acids. Germline assignment: CDR1 LNHDA and CDR2 SQIVND (reference sequence). The CDR3 DNA reads as TGTGCCAGTAGTATCCCTCGGGGTCCCGGGGCCAACGTCCTGACTTTC. This sequence encodes CASSIPRGPGANVLTF.

This clone came up once. V and J are TRBV5-1 and TRBJ1-3, with TRBD1 matching over 8 bases. Germline assignment: CDR1 SGHRS and CDR2 YFSETQ. The CDR3 runs to 11 residues. The V and J ends lost 4 bases and 13 bases, in that order; junction bases with no gene match: 4. The CDR3 reads CASSEGQEIYF. CDR3 DNA sequence: TGCGCCAGCAGCGAGGGACAGGAGATATATTTT.

This CDR3 reads CASSARTSGGQGETQYF. As DNA, the CDR3 is TGTGCCAGCAGCGCTCGGACTAGCGGGGGCCAAGGCGAGACCCAGTACTTC. V gene TRBV11-2 combines with J gene TRBJ2-5, with TRBD2 matching over 13 bases. Germline V gene data show CDR1 as SGHAT and CDR2 as FQNNGV. The ends lost 5 bases at V and 5 bases at J; junction bases unmatched: 11. The CDR3 is 17 residues long.

The V call is TRBV7-9, the J call TRBJ1-2; 8 nucleotides match TRBD1. CDR1 and CDR2 from the germline V gene are SEHNR and FQNEAQ (reference sequence). Trimming at V came to 8 bases and at J to 3 bases, leaving 17 bases not matched to a gene. The CDR3 sequence is 17 residues long. The CDR3 sequence: CASQPLGRAGGDYGYTF. The CDR3 DNA sequence: TGTGCCAGCCAACCCTTGGGTAGGGCAGGGGGCGACTATGGCTACACCTTC.

The J gene is TRBJ2-2, the V gene TRBV4-2, with 7 bases fitting TRBD2. CDR3 length: 17 residues. Germline lookup yields CDR1 LGHNA and CDR2 YNFKEQ. Trimming cost V 5 bases and J 1 base; bases outside gene matches: 10. Here the CDR3 reads CASSGGDREVNTGELFF. The CDR3 DNA follows: TGTGCCAGCAGCGGGGGAGACCGGGAGGTGAACACCGGGGAGCTGTTTTTT.

This chain links TRBV18 with TRBJ1-2; tentatively, D is TRBD1 (6 bases). The ends were cut back, 3 bases at V and 2 bases at J, with 10 bases in the middle. This CDR3 contains 14 residues. Looked up from germline, CDR1 is KGHSH and CDR2 is LQKENI. CDR3 sequence (DNA): TGTGCCAGCTCACCCCAGGACAGAAACTATGGCTACACCTTC. Its translation is CASSPQDRNYGYTF.

V usage is TRBV29-1 and J usage is TRBJ2-3, with 7 bases lining up with TRBD2. The CDR3 covers 15 residues. Germline V gives CDR1 SQVTM, CDR2 ANQGSEA. The V and J ends lost 8 bases and 2 bases, in that order; junction bases with no gene match: 13. The CDR3 protein is CSSSSGGFLTDTQYF. CDR3 in DNA: TGCAGCTCATCTAGCGGAGGTTTCCTCACAGATACGCAGTATTTT.

Here the CDR3 reads CASSLRTGAGDFYNEQFF. CDR3 DNA sequence: TGCGCCAGCAGCTTACGGACAGGAGCGGGAGACTTCTACAATGAGCAGTTCTTC. The rearrangement links TRBV5-1 to TRBJ2-1; D may be TRBD2 (8 bases). Germline V gives CDR1 SGHRS, CDR2 YFSETQ. Trimming shortened V by 2 bases and J by 3 bases, and 21 bases separated the two germline ends. There are 18 residues in the CDR3.

V and J are TRBV9 and TRBJ1-4; D is undetermined. Trimming took 1 base from V and 0 from J, leaving 4 bases between them. CDR3 length equals 14 residues. CDR1 is SGDLS and CDR2 is YYNGEE in the germline V gene. The CDR3 nucleotides are TGTGCCAGCAGCGTACTATCAACTAATGAAAAACTGTTTTTT. Its translation is CASSVLSTNEKLFF.

The V call is TRBV7-3, the J call TRBJ2-5, with 9 nucleotides matching TRBD1. The V gene's germline CDR1 is SGHTA and CDR2 FQGTGA. V was pared by 4 bases and J by 3 bases, with 9 bases of the junction left unmatched. There are 16 residues in the CDR3. The CDR3 is CASSSNSGQGKETQYF. CDR3 in DNA: TGTGCCAGCAGCTCCAACTCTGGACAGGGGAAAGAGACCCAGTACTTC.

V usage is TRBV18 and J usage is TRBJ2-4, with D maybe TRBD2 (6 bases). Trimming shortened V by 3 bases and J by 8 bases, and 11 bases separated the two germline ends. Germline V CDR1 and CDR2: KGHSH, LQKENI. The CDR3 sequence is 13 residues long. This CDR3 is CASSPSGEDIQYF. In nucleotides, the CDR3 is TGTGCCAGCTCACCTAGCGGCGAGGACATTCAGTACTTC.

Only a few counts were recorded for this clone. The chain is built from TRBV19 and TRBJ1-2; D call uncertain. Germline V CDR1 and CDR2: LNHDA, SQIVND (reference sequence). V was pared by 5 bases and J by 0 bases, with 13 bases between. This CDR3 comprises 15 residues. CDR3 residues: CASSLRNVANYGYTF. The DNA of the CDR3 is TGTGCCAGTAGTTTGAGGAACGTAGCTAACTATGGCTACACCTTC. The complete variable domain, with remaining parts taken from reference TRBV19 and TRBJ1-2, reads DGGITQSPKYLFRKEGQNVTLSCEQNLNHDAMYWYRQDPGQGLRLIYYSQIVNDFQKGDIAEGYSVSREKKESFPLTVTSAQKNPTAFYLCASSLRNVANYGYTFGSGTRLTVV.

This clone was observed a single time. This chain connects TRBV28 to TRBJ2-7, with D possibly being TRBD1 (7 bases). Germline CDR1 MDHEN, CDR2 SYDVKM. The CDR3 runs to 15 residues. Trimming pared 5 bases from V and 3 bases from J, leaving 17 bases between. CDR3 region: CASSENRGLVYEQYF. The CDR3 coding sequence is TGTGCCAGCAGTGAAAACAGGGGACTCGTCTACGAGCAGTACTTC.

The chain is built from TRBV11-3 and TRBJ1-1; TRBD1 matches at 8 bases. Germline assignment: CDR1 SGHNT and CDR2 YENEEA. V gave up 5 bases and J gave up 1 base; unmatched junction bases: 9. The CDR3 is made up of 16 amino acids. The chain's CDR3 is CASSPRPGTGNTEAFF. The CDR3 nucleotides read TGTGCCAGCAGCCCGCGTCCCGGGACAGGGAACACTGAAGCTTTCTTT.

The rearrangement uses TRBV24-1 and TRBJ1-2; D may be TRBD1 (6 bases). There are 15 residues in the CDR3. V lost 2 bases to trimming and J lost 4 bases, with 13 bases between them. Per the germline V gene, CDR1 is KGHDR and CDR2 is SFDVKD. The CDR3 protein is CATSDYGQITYGYTF. The CDR3 bases are TGTGCCACCAGTGATTACGGACAGATCACCTATGGCTACACCTTC.

As for this clone: This sample also contains other DNA sequences that code for the same CDR3. CDR3 DNA sequence: TGTGCCAGCAGTTATCCGGATGGCTACACCTTC. It translates to CASSYPDGYTF. This chain uses TRBV6-2 or TRBV6-3 with TRBJ1-2; D is unresolved. Per germline, CDR1 MNHEY and CDR2 SVGEGT. V was pared by 3 bases and J by 6 bases, with 5 bases between. The CDR3 is 11 residues long.

The rearrangement uses TRBV5-1 and TRBJ2-5, with 9 bases aligning to TRBD2. The CDR3 spans 14 residues. CDR1 and CDR2 from the germline V gene are SGHRS and YFSETQ. Trimming took 3 bases from V and 4 from J; bases not matched to a gene: 4. CDR3 nucleotides: TGCGCCAGCAGCTGGGGTAGCGGGAGAGAGACCCAGTACTTC. Translated: CASSWGSGRETQYF. Together with reference TRBV5-1 and TRBJ2-5, the CDR3 gives the full variable domain: KAGVTQTPRYLIKTRGQQVTLSCSPISGHRSVSWYQQTPGQGLQFLFEYFSETQRNKGNFPGRFSGRQFSNSRSEMNVSTLELGDSALYLCASSWGSGRETQYFGPGTRLLVL.

This clone has just one count. The chain employs TRBV7-9 and TRBJ1-6, with 12 positions matching TRBD1. V trimming: 6 bases; J trimming: 7 bases; junction bases outside the gene matches: 10. CDR1 and CDR2 from the germline V gene are SEHNR and FQNEAQ (reference sequence). This CDR3 contains 17 residues. The CDR3 sequence is CASSLLGQGARNSPLHF. The CDR3 region has the DNA TGTGCCAGCAGTCTTCTGGGACAGGGGGCGAGAAATTCACCCCTCCACTTT.

This chain uses TRBV12-5 with TRBJ1-5, with no clear D. The CDR3 consists of 14 residues. V gave up 6 bases and J gave up 0 bases, with 9 bases separating them. Germline assignment: CDR1 LGHNT and CDR2 FRNRAP. The CDR3 reads CASGTQNSNQPQHF. DNA for the CDR3: TGTGCTAGTGGCACTCAAAATAGCAATCAGCCCCAGCATTTT.

The chain combines TRBV9 with TRBJ2-1; TRBD2 aligns across 7 bases. The CDR3 spans 15 residues. Germline lookup yields CDR1 SGDLS and CDR2 YYNGEE. Trimming took 4 bases from V and 0 from J; bases not matched to a gene: 4. CDR3 nucleotide sequence: TGTGCCAGCAGCCTAGCGGAGAGCTCCTACAATGAGCAGTTCTTC. Protein sequence: CASSLAESSYNEQFF.

This chain links TRBV7-9 with TRBJ1-1, with D unresolved. V gave up 1 base and J gave up 0 bases, with 6 bases separating them. The CDR3 length is 14 residues. The germline V gene encodes CDR1 SEHNR and CDR2 FQNEAQ (reference sequence). The CDR3 DNA follows: TGTGCCAGCAGCTTAGAGACTCTGAACACTGAAGCTTTCTTT. The encoded protein is CASSLETLNTEAFF. The variable domain in full, completed from reference TRBV7-9 and TRBJ1-1, reads DTGVSQNPRHKITKRGQNVTFRCDPISEHNRLYWYRQTLGQGPEFLTYFQNEAQLEKSRLLSDRFSAERPKGSFSTLEIQRTEQGDSAMYLCASSLETLNTEAFFGQGTRLTVV.

J is TRBJ2-3 and V is TRBV27; 11 bases fit TRBD2. The CDR3 extends over 18 amino acids. Trimming removed 3 bases from V and 0 bases from J; junction bases left unmatched: 8. Per germline, CDR1 MNHEY and CDR2 SMNVEV (reference sequence). The CDR3: CASSFTSGRRFSTDTQYF. The CDR3 DNA is TGTGCCAGCAGTTTCACTAGCGGGAGACGTTTTAGCACAGATACGCAGTATTTT.

The chain employs TRBV11-2 and TRBJ1-3, with 8 nucleotides matching TRBD1. With V trimmed by 3 bases and J by 4 bases, 14 bases remained unmatched. Per the germline V gene, CDR1 is SGHAT and CDR2 is FQNNGV. This CDR3 contains 18 residues. This chain's CDR3 is CASSLTGVPTNRGNTIYF. CDR3 coding DNA: TGTGCCAGCAGCTTGACAGGGGTCCCTACGAATCGCGGAAACACCATATATTTT.

The CDR3 DNA is TGTGCCAGTCAGACACAGGGGAACGATGGCTACACCTTC. Its protein is CASQTQGNDGYTF. V is TRBV18 and J is TRBJ1-2; 7 bases line up with TRBD1. The trim removed 9 bases at V and 6 bases at J, leaving 10 bases unmatched. CDR3 length equals 13 residues. CDR1 and CDR2 (germline): KGHSH, LQKENI.

The chain employs TRBV18 and TRBJ1-2, with 7 bases aligning to TRBD1. The ends lost 4 bases at V and 3 bases at J; junction bases unmatched: 8. This CDR3 comprises 15 residues. From germline, CDR1 is KGHSH and CDR2 LQKENI. CDR3 sequence (DNA): TGTGCCAGCTCACAATCGACAGGGACCGACTATGGCTACACCTTC. Protein sequence: CASSQSTGTDYGYTF.

The chain combines TRBV29-1 with TRBJ2-5, with unresolved D. V was cut by 7 bases and J by 5 bases, with 14 bases left in between. CDR1 is SQVTM and CDR2 is ANQGSEA in the germline V gene. There are 12 residues in the CDR3. The CDR3: CSANLLRETQYF. The CDR3 nucleotides are TGCAGCGCCAATTTGCTCCGGGAGACCCAGTACTTC.